A selection of T cell receptor beta chains follows, all from one sample in a study of blood T cell repertoires in COVID-19. Assay: immunoSEQ multiplex PCR; the TCRdb copy retains only in-frame clones and omits some. Of about 59,000 clones in the sample, about 93% are singletons; the top ten hold roughly 15%. Sequenced material: peripheral blood. Every receptor here comes from a man aged 80 or over with acute or convalescent COVID-19. The CDR3 runs from the conserved cysteine through the conserved F or W. The D gene is left open where the match is weak. Clone size is shown for a subset of rows, as once, few, many or a class of expanded clone.

CDR3 length | J gene | clone size | D gene | V gene | CDR3 DNA | CDR3 protein
15 | TRBJ1-5 | - | TRBD1 | TRBV24-1 | TGTGCCACCAGTGGGGACAGGGGAGGCAATCAGCCCCAGCATTTT | CATSGDRGGNQPQHF
15 | TRBJ1-5 | - | - | TRBV5-1 | TGCGCCAGCAGCTTGGACAGTAATAGCAATCAGCCCCAGCATTTT | CASSLDSNSNQPQHF
13 | TRBJ1-1 | - | TRBD1 | TRBV29-1 | TGCAGCGTTGTGGGACAGCCGAACACTGAAGCTTTCTTT | CSVVGQPNTEAFF
14 | TRBJ2-7 | - | - | TRBV29-1 | TGCAGCGTGACCCACCCAGGATCCTCCTACGAGCAGTACTTC | CSVTHPGSSYEQYF
16 | TRBJ2-1 | - | - | TRBV7-9 | TGTGCCAGCAGCTTAGTGGACAGTTTCTCCTACAATGAGCAGTTCTTC | CASSLVDSFSYNEQFF
14 | TRBJ1-6 | - | - | TRBV5-5 | TGTGCCAGCAGCTTGGGGGGCGGGGATTCACCCCTCCACTTT | CASSLGGGDSPLHF
16 | TRBJ2-1 | - | TRBD2 | TRBV18 | TGTGCCAGCTCACAGCGGCAGGGACTATCCTACAATGAGCAGTTCTTC | CASSQRQGLSYNEQFF
15 | TRBJ1-6 | - | TRBD1 | TRBV7-2 | TGTGCCAGCAGCTCGCCGGGACAGGGATTCTCACCCCTCCACTTT | CASSSPGQGFSPLHF
14 | TRBJ1-1 | - | - | TRBV7-3 | TGTGCCAGCAGCTCAGGCGGGGTGGGGACTGAAGCTTTCTTT | CASSSGGVGTEAFF
13 | TRBJ1-4 | - | - | TRBV5-1 | TGCGCCAGCAGCCCACAGTCTAATGAAAAACTGTTTTTT | CASSPQSNEKLFF
14 | TRBJ1-6 | - | - | TRBV19 | TGTGCCAGTAGTCGCGGACAGAGTAATTCACCCCTCCACTTT | CASSRGQSNSPLHF
10 | TRBJ2-3 | - | - | TRBV29-1 | TGCAGCGCCGGAGCAGATACGCAGTATTTT | CSAGADTQYF
13 | TRBJ1-6 | - | TRBD1 | TRBV2 | TGTGCCAGCCGACAGGGGATAAGTTCACCCCTCCACTTT | CASRQGISSPLHF
18 | TRBJ1-4 | - | TRBD1 | TRBV4-2 | TGTGCCAGCAGCCAACGTCCGGGACAGGGAGCCGATAATGAAAAACTGTTTTTT | CASSQRPGQGADNEKLFF
15 | TRBJ1-1 | - | - | TRBV5-1 | TGCGCCAGCAGCTTGGCCTGGGGGGGAAACACTGAAGCTTTCTTT | CASSLAWGGNTEAFF
15 | TRBJ2-7 | - | TRBD1 | TRBV18 | TGTGCCAGCTCACGACCGGGACAGGCGTCCTACGAGCAGTACTTC | CASSRPGQASYEQYF
15 | TRBJ2-1 | once | TRBD2 | TRBV2 | TGTGCCAGCAGCGAACGGACTAGCGGGGGCAATGAGCAGTTCTTC | CASSERTSGGNEQFF
16 | TRBJ2-1 | - | TRBD1 | TRBV7-2 | TGTGCCAGCAGCTTAAATTACAGGGGGCTTAGCAATGAGCAGTTCTTC | CASSLNYRGLSNEQFF
15 | TRBJ2-7 | - | TRBD1 | TRBV28 | TGTGCCAGCAGCCTTCCCGGGACAGGGGGAGTCGAGCAGTACTTC | CASSLPGTGGVEQYF
15 | TRBJ2-2 | once | TRBD1 | TRBV29-1 | TGCAGCGTTGAGGGACAGGACAAGAACACCGGGGAGCTGTTTTTT | CSVEGQDKNTGELFF
15 | TRBJ2-3 | - | TRBD2 | TRBV4-2 | TGTGCCAGCAGCCCCCTAGCGGCCTACACAGATACGCAGTATTTT | CASSPLAAYTDTQYF
15 | TRBJ2-7 | - | TRBD2 | TRBV4-1 | TGCGCCAGCAGCCAAGAAGGACTAGCGGTCTTAGAGCAGTACTTC | CASSQEGLAVLEQYF
14 | TRBJ2-5 | - | TRBD2 | TRBV5-4 | TGTGCCAGCAGCGCCAGCGGGGGTAGTGAGACCCAGTACTTC | CASSASGGSETQYF
15 | TRBJ2-7 | - | TRBD2 | TRBV6-5 | TGTGCCAGCAGCCCGGGACTAGCGGGGACCTACGAGCAGTACTTC | CASSPGLAGTYEQYF
16 | TRBJ2-1 | - | TRBD2 | TRBV6-1 | TGTGCCAGCAGTGATAGAGGCGGGAGCTCCTACAATGAGCAGTTCTTC | CASSDRGGSSYNEQFF
17 | TRBJ2-7 | - | TRBD2 | TRBV4-1 | TGCGCCAGCAGCCCCTGGACTAGCGGGGACAGCTCCTACGAGCAGTACTTC | CASSPWTSGDSSYEQYF
15 | TRBJ1-2 | - | TRBD1 | TRBV10-3 | TGTGCCATCAGTGAGGGGCAGGGGGCCTTCTATGGCTACACCTTC | CAISEGQGAFYGYTF
13 | TRBJ2-5 | - | - | TRBV2 | TGTGCCAGCAGTGGGGCAGCTTGGGAGACCCAGTACTTC | CASSGAAWETQYF
14 | TRBJ2-1 | - | - | TRBV24-1 | TGTGCCACCAGTGATTTCGACTACTACAATGAGCAGTTCTTC | CATSDFDYYNEQFF